The clone carrying this T cell receptor (beta chain) was seen only once. Its antigen remains unknown. These data belong to a study of lymphopenia after photon versus proton radiotherapy. Study-wide results and caveats: After the lymphocyte nadir, photon-treated repertoires showed oligoclonal expansion, especially of CD8+ Temra cells. Relative stability marked proton patients; photon patients lost diversity and naive cells. In patients who died, overall survival fell as post-nadir TCR diversity dropped more.

Germline V gene data show CDR1 as SGHVS and CDR2 as FNYEAQ. Trimming removed 8 bases at V and 9 bases at J, with 23 bases between. The CDR3 is 15 amino acids. Generated by immunoSEQ multiplex PCR, the TCRdb table keeps only in-frame clones and is missing some. The sample carries 20,000 to 25,000 clones, 75% to 90% recorded once. The input for sequencing was peripheral blood, taken from a patient treated with proton-based radiotherapy. This chain joins TRBV7-6 and TRBJ2-1, with D maybe TRBD1 (5 bases). The sequence derives from a man aged 80 or over with esophageal cancer. CDR3 loop: CASGAWASGPGEQFF. CDR3 in DNA: TGTGCCAGCGGGGCGTGGGCTAGTGGCCCCGGTGAGCAGTTCTTC.